In this sample, the clone carrying this TCR beta chain turned up many times. This entry is derived from a study of T cells in Graves' hyperthyroidism and ophthalmopathy. Exclusion of patients followed from uncontrolled infection, other autoimmune disease, pregnancy or lactation. Cells are PBMCs isolated from roughly 9.3 ml of fresh blood. Authors of the study amplified TCR beta CDR3 regions from RNA transcripts. A first-round RT-PCR of the TCR CDR3 used the HTBI primer set. From the multiplex PCR reads, TCRdb called clonotypes with MiXCR, one entry per CDR3 protein. The top ten clones hold 15% to 20% of a sample with more than 300,000 distinct CDR3 sequences, around 15% of them seen once. Germline lookup yields CDR1 LNHDA and CDR2 SQIVND (reference sequence). The V segment lost 7 bases and the J segment 3 bases; nucleotides outside the gene matches: 5. The CDR3 is 14 amino acids.

V and J are TRBV19 and TRBJ2-1; 8 positions match TRBD2. The clonotype was recovered from a woman younger than 45 with Graves' ophthalmopathy. Sequencing was done on a sample of blood. CDR3 sequence: CASKTSVNYNEQFF. As DNA, the CDR3 is TGTGCCAGTAAGACTAGCGTCAACTACAATGAGCAGTTCTTC.